This entry lists 26 T cell receptor beta chains sequenced from one sample in a study of T-cell reconstitution after alpha-beta-depleted transplantation in children. Unique molecular identifiers were built into the TCRbeta library. MiXCR was run by TCRdb on the PCR reads, yielding one entry per CDR3 protein. The data show about 210,000 distinct CDR3 sequences, roughly 18% seen once. Material: PBMCs, mostly from graft donor cells, obtained 360 days after TCRalphabeta/CD19-depleted stem cell transplant. The source of these receptors is a male patient between 2 and 10 years old who had a stem cell transplant for acute lymphoblastic leukemia, so the T cells may come from the graft donor.

The gene calls are TRBV7-2 and TRBJ2-3, with 14 bases fitting TRBD2. CDR1 is SGHTA and CDR2 is FQGNSA in the germline V gene. There are 17 residues in the CDR3. The V gene end was trimmed by 1 base and the J gene end by 1 base; junction bases not matched to a gene: 1. CDR3 residues: CASSLGGLAGGTDTQYF. As DNA, the CDR3 is TGTGCCAGCAGCTTAGGGGGACTAGCGGGGGGCACAGATACGCAGTATTTT.

There are a few counts of this clonotype. One end of the junction does not line up with germline, which may come from a read error. V gene TRBV7-2 combines with J gene TRBJ1-4; TRBD1 aligns across 7 bases. Germline V gives CDR1 SGHTA, CDR2 FQGNSA. There are 16 residues in the CDR3. This CDR3 is CASSLAPGTATEKLFF. The CDR3 DNA follows: TGTGCCAGCAGCCTAGCCCCCGGGACAGCAACTGAAAAACTGTTTTTT. The full variable domain, in which reference TRBV7-2 and TRBJ1-4 provide the parts outside the CDR3, is GAGVSQSPSNKVTEKGKDVELRCDPISGHTALYWYRQSLGQGLEFLIYFQGNSAPDKSGLPSDRFSAERTGGSVSTLTIQRTQQEDSAVYLCASSLAPGTATEKLFFGSGTQLSVL.

As DNA, the CDR3 is TGTGCCAGCAGTCCGGGACTAGCGGGGCCAGATACGCAGTATTTT. Amino acid sequence: CASSPGLAGPDTQYF. The gene calls are TRBV12-3 or TRBV12-4 and TRBJ2-3, with 13 bases fitting TRBD2. CDR3 length: 15 residues. V lost 5 bases and J lost 4; bases outside the gene matches: 3.

There are a few counts of this clonotype. The chain uses TRBV20-1 and TRBJ2-5; perhaps TRBD2 as D (7 bases). The CDR3 contains 14 residues. V was trimmed by 2 bases and J by 7 bases, leaving 17 bases between them. Germline CDR1 DFQATT, CDR2 SNEGSKA (reference sequence). Here the CDR3 reads CSARFIRGRGTQYF. In DNA form, the CDR3 reads TGCAGTGCTAGATTTATTAGGGGGAGGGGGACCCAGTACTTC.

This clonotype was observed a few times. The rearrangement uses TRBV10-3 and TRBJ2-3, with 13 bases identical to TRBD2. The V gene end was trimmed by 6 bases and the J gene end by 2 bases; junction bases not matched to a gene: 5. Germline V lookup: CDR1 ENHRY, CDR2 SYGVKD. This CDR3 spans 16 amino acids. The CDR3 protein is CAISPGLAGDTDTQYF. The CDR3 DNA follows: TGTGCCATCAGCCCTGGACTAGCGGGGGACACAGATACGCAGTATTTT.

This clonotype showed up just a few times. The rearrangement uses TRBV10-3 and TRBJ2-7; 9 bases align to TRBD1. The germline CDR1 and CDR2 sequences are ENHRY and SYGVKD. The V gene end was trimmed by 6 bases and the J gene end by 0 bases; junction bases not matched to a gene: 6. This CDR3 is built from 15 residues. DNA for the CDR3: TGTGCCATCAGGGGACAGGGCACAAGCTCCTACGAGCAGTACTTC. It is translated as CAIRGQGTSSYEQYF.

This clonotype was seen only a few times. The chain combines TRBV7-9 with TRBJ1-1; D remains unclear. Trimming removed 5 bases at V and 3 bases at J, with 13 bases between. This CDR3 is 14 amino acids long. Germline V gives CDR1 SEHNR, CDR2 FQNEAQ (reference sequence). This CDR3 reads CASSPPVGYTEAFF. CDR3 bases: TGTGCCAGCAGCCCCCCAGTGGGCTACACTGAAGCTTTCTTT.

The chain combines TRBV5-1 with TRBJ2-5; the D call may be TRBD1 or TRBD2 (6 bases each). Per the germline V gene, CDR1 is SGHRS and CDR2 is YFSETQ. There are 15 residues in the CDR3. With 6 bases removed from V and 4 bases from J, the gap between germline ends came to 19 bases. In DNA, the CDR3 is TGCGCCAGCACGGCCGGGGGCGCGATCGGAGAGACCCAGTACTTC. Encoded protein: CASTAGGAIGETQYF.

This sequence joins TRBV6-5 and TRBJ2-7; D is unclear. CDR1 is MNHEY and CDR2 is SVGAGI in the germline V gene. With 6 bases removed from V and 1 base from J, the gap between germline ends came to 22 bases. The CDR3 is 17 amino acids. The CDR3 spells CASSLLTSGAGSYEQYF. The CDR3 DNA reads TGTGCCAGCAGCTTACTTACCTCCGGAGCCGGGTCCTACGAGCAGTACTTC.

The chain joins TRBV18 to TRBJ1-1; a possible D gene is TRBD1 (6 bases). Per the germline V gene, CDR1 is KGHSH and CDR2 is LQKENI. V dropped 6 bases and J dropped 2 bases, with 19 bases sitting between them. CDR3 size: 16 residues. Here the CDR3 reads CASSSLGGGENTEAFF. CDR3 DNA sequence: TGTGCCAGCTCTTCTCTAGGGGGAGGGGAAAACACTGAAGCTTTCTTT.

The chain couples TRBV29-1 to TRBJ2-7; 12 bases match TRBD2. This CDR3 is built from 13 residues. The junction had 2 bases not matched to a gene; V was cut back by 5 bases and J by 3 bases. Germline-derived CDR1 and CDR2 are SQVTM and ANQGSEA. The CDR3: CSVPGLAGYEQYF. CDR3 in DNA: TGCAGCGTTCCGGGACTAGCGGGCTACGAGCAGTACTTC.

This clonotype showed up just a few times. The rearrangement links TRBV25-1 to TRBJ2-3, with 9 bases matching TRBD2. The junction had 6 bases not matched to a gene; V was cut back by 4 bases and J by 4 bases. Germline values: CDR1 MGHDK, CDR2 SYGVNS. CDR3 size: 15 residues. Here the CDR3 reads CASSAPSGAPDTQYF. The CDR3 DNA follows: TGTGCCAGCAGTGCGCCTAGCGGGGCCCCAGATACGCAGTATTTT.

The V and J genes are TRBV7-2 and TRBJ2-7, with D perhaps matching TRBD2 (5 bases). The CDR3 covers 14 residues. Germline-derived CDR1 and CDR2 are SGHTA and FQGNSA. The V and J ends lost 3 bases and 7 bases respectively, with 16 bases between them. CDR3 DNA sequence: TGTGCCAGCAGCTTGGTATCGGGTAGCGAAGAGCAGTACTTC. The encoded protein is CASSLVSGSEEQYF.

The chain joins TRBV15 to TRBJ2-6; D call uncertain. The V end lost 8 bases, the J end lost 2 bases, and 10 bases lay between the germline ends. The CDR3 has 14 amino acids. The germline CDR1 and CDR2 sequences are LNHNV and YYDKDF (reference sequence). CDR3 coding DNA: TGTGCCACCCTCCATGACCCTGGGGCCAACGTCCTGACTTTC. It encodes CATLHDPGANVLTF.

This clonotype was seen repeatedly, ten times or more. CDR3 amino acids: CASSLALRGTVKETQYF. Here the CDR3 DNA reads TGTGCCAGCAGCTTAGCGCTGAGGGGGACGGTTAAAGAGACCCAGTACTTC. The chain is built from TRBV7-2 and TRBJ2-5, with TRBD1 as a possible D gene (6 bases). The CDR3 loop spans 17 amino acids. Germline CDR1 SGHTA, CDR2 FQGNSA. Trimming took off 0 bases at V and 3 bases at J, with 17 bases between the two ends.

V usage is TRBV12-3 or TRBV12-4 and J usage is TRBJ1-1, with unresolved D. V was trimmed by 1 base and J by 5 bases, leaving 5 bases between them. CDR3 length: 12 residues. CDR3 region: CASSLGRTEAFF. CDR3 nucleotides: TGTGCCAGCAGTTTAGGTCGGACTGAAGCTTTCTTT.

In this sample, this clonotype turned up many times. The chain links TRBV5-1 to TRBJ2-2; no clear D gene. The CDR3 totals 14 residues. V lost 5 bases, J lost 0 bases, and 8 bases lay in between. Looked up from germline, CDR1 is SGHRS and CDR2 is YFSETQ. The CDR3 loop reads CASRSPPNTGELFF. The CDR3 bases are TGCGCCAGCAGGAGTCCCCCGAACACCGGGGAGCTGTTTTTT. The whole variable domain, remainder taken from reference TRBV5-1 and TRBJ2-2, is KAGVTQTPRYLIKTRGQQVTLSCSPISGHRSVSWYQQTPGQGLQFLFEYFSETQRNKGNFPGRFSGRQFSNSRSEMNVSTLELGDSALYLCASRSPPNTGELFFGEGSRLTVL.

This clonotype occurred many times. J is TRBJ1-5 and V is TRBV12-3 or TRBV12-4; no firm D call. V was shortened by 5 bases and J by 0 bases, with 5 bases between the two germline ends. The CDR3 covers 13 residues. CDR3 protein: CASSPDSNQPQHF. In nucleotides, the CDR3 is TGTGCCAGCAGTCCGGATAGCAATCAGCCCCAGCATTTT.

At least ten counts were recorded for this clonotype. The V gene is TRBV20-1, the J gene TRBJ2-3; 10 nucleotides align to TRBD2. The ends lost 6 bases at V and 1 base at J; junction bases unmatched: 13. Looked up from germline, CDR1 is DFQATT and CDR2 is SNEGSKA (reference sequence). The CDR3 extends over 17 amino acids. CDR3 sequence (DNA): TGCAGTGCCCTCCCGGTAGCGGGGGGCGCAGGCACAGATACGCAGTATTTT. It yields the protein CSALPVAGGAGTDTQYF.

The chain employs TRBV11-2 and TRBJ2-4; a possible D gene is TRBD1 (5 bases). Trimming left V 3 bases short and J 0 bases short, with 12 bases between. CDR1 and CDR2 from the germline V gene are SGHAT and FQNNGV. The CDR3 consists of 16 residues. The CDR3 region is CASSLGGALAKNIQYF. The CDR3 region has the DNA TGTGCCAGCAGCTTGGGTGGGGCGCTAGCCAAAAACATTCAGTACTTC.

The chain combines TRBV6-5 with TRBJ2-4, with 9 bases identical to TRBD1. V shed 5 bases and J 3 bases; nucleotides not matched to a gene: 5. Per germline, CDR1 MNHEY and CDR2 SVGAGI. This CDR3 spans 15 amino acids. This chain's CDR3 is CASSRQGEGKNIQYF. DNA for the CDR3: TGTGCCAGCAGTCGACAGGGGGAAGGCAAAAACATTCAGTACTTC.

The rearrangement joins TRBV11-2 to TRBJ2-3, with 7 bases lining up with TRBD2. The CDR3 spans 18 residues. Germline V gene sequence: CDR1 SGHAT, CDR2 FQNNGV. Trimming removed 5 bases from V and 1 base from J; junction bases left unmatched: 15. The CDR3 spells CASSRRGLLGGGTDTQYF. The CDR3 nucleotides are TGTGCCAGCAGCCGCCGGGGACTACTAGGAGGAGGCACAGATACGCAGTATTTT. Filled out from reference TRBV11-2 and TRBJ2-3, the complete variable domain reads EAGVAQSPRYKIIEKRQSVAFWCNPISGHATLYWYQQILGQGPKLLIQFQNNGVVDDSQLPKDRFSAERLKGVDSTLKIQPAKLEDSAVYLCASSRRGLLGGGTDTQYFGPGTRLTVL.

This chain uses TRBV7-9 with TRBJ2-7; perhaps TRBD2 as D (6 bases). Germline V gives CDR1 SEHNR, CDR2 FQNEAQ (reference sequence). This CDR3 spans 13 amino acids. V lost 5 bases to trimming and J lost 6 bases, with 14 bases between them. The CDR3 loop reads CASSLSGLLEQYF. CDR3 nucleotide sequence: TGTGCCAGCAGCCTCTCGGGACTGCTCGAGCAGTACTTC. The full variable domain, completed using reference TRBV7-9 and TRBJ2-7, is DTGVSQNPRHKITKRGQNVTFRCDPISEHNRLYWYRQTLGQGPEFLTYFQNEAQLEKSRLLSDRFSAERPKGSFSTLEIQRTEQGDSAMYLCASSLSGLLEQYFGPGTRLTVT.

The chain joins TRBV10-3 to TRBJ1-4; tentatively, D is TRBD1 (6 bases). The CDR3 contains 14 residues. Germline loops: CDR1 ENHRY, CDR2 SYGVKD. With 6 bases removed from V and 5 bases from J, the gap between germline ends came to 13 bases. CDR3 sequence reads: CAISRDIENEKLFF. CDR3 bases: TGTGCCATCAGCCGGGACATCGAAAATGAAAAACTGTTTTTT.

In its sample, this clonotype was seen a few times. The chain combines TRBV27 with TRBJ2-3; maybe TRBD2 (7 bases). The CDR3 spans 16 residues. The germline V gene has CDR1 MNHEY and CDR2 SMNVEV (reference sequence). Between the trimmed V and J ends, which lost 3 bases and 2 bases, there was a span of 15 bases. The CDR3 sequence is CASSFFGGPITDTQYF. The CDR3 DNA reads TGTGCCAGCAGTTTCTTCGGGGGGCCAATCACAGATACGCAGTATTTT.

This clonotype has a handful of counts. The V gene is TRBV12-3 or TRBV12-4, the J gene TRBJ1-5; perhaps TRBD1 as D (6 bases). V dropped 3 bases and J dropped 2 bases, with 11 bases sitting between them. This CDR3 spans 15 amino acids. The CDR3 spells CASSFRGRGNQPQHF. The DNA of the CDR3 is TGTGCCAGCAGTTTTCGGGGGCGCGGCAATCAGCCCCAGCATTTT.